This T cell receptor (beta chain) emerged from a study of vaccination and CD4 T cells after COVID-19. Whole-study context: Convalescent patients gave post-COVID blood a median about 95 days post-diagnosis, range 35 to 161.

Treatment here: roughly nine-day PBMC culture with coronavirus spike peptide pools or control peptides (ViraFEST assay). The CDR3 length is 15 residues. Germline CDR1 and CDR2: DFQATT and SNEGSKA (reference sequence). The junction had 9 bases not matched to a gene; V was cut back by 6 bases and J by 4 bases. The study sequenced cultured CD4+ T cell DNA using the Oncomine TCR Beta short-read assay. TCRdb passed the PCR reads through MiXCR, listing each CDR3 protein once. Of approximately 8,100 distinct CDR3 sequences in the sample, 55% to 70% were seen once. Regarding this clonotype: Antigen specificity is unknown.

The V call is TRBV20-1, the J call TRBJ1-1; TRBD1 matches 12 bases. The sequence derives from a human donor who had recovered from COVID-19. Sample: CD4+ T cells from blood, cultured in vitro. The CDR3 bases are TGCAGTGCCGGGGGGACAGGGGGCTCTAGCACTGAAGCTTTCTTT. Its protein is CSAGGTGGSSTEAFF.